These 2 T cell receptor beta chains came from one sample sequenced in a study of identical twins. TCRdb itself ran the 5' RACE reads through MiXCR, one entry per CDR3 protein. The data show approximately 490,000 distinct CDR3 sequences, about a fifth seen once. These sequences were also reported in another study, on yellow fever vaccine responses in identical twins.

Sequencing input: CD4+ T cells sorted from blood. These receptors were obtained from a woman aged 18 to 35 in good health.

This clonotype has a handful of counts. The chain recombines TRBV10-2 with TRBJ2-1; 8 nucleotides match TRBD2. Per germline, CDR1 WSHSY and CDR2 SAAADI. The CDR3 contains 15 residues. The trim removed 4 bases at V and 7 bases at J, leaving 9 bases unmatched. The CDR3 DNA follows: TGCGCCAGCAGTGTCTTCGGGGGGGCGGGTAATGAGCAGTTCTTC. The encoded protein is CASSVFGGAGNEQFF.

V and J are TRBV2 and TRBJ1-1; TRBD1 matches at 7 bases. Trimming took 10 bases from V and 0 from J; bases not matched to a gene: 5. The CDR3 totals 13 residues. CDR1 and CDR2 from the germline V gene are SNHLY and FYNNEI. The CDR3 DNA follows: TGTGCCACATCGACAGGGATGAACACTGAAGCTTTCTTT. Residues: CATSTGMNTEAFF.